The 15 T cell receptor beta chains below were found in one sample sequenced in a study of CXCR3-negative and CXCR3-positive naive CD8 T cells. The TRB libraries of cDNA were built by UMI-labeled 5' RACE. From the 5' RACE reads, TCRdb lists one entry per CDR3 protein and no DNA. The sample has about 57,000 distinct CDR3 sequences. The sequenced material came from memory CD8+ T cells from blood. These receptors were taken from a human donor in good health. Some clones in this sample may be carry-over from other donors' samples.

This sequence joins TRBV12-3 or TRBV12-4 and TRBJ2-2; checking the TCRdb D call of TRBD1 is not possible without DNA. The CDR3 sequence is 15 residues long. CDR3 in amino acids: CASSYDPGHTGELFF.

The genes are TRBV20-1 and TRBJ2-1; TCRdb picks TRBD1, but there is no DNA to check that call. CDR1 is DFQATT and CDR2 is SNEGSKA in the germline V gene (reference sequence). The CDR3 spans 14 residues. The CDR3 is CSARWGEPYNEQFF.

J is TRBJ2-7 and V is TRBV29-1; absent DNA, TCRdb's TRBD1 call cannot be checked. Germline loops: CDR1 SQVTM, CDR2 ANQGSEA. The CDR3 loop spans 16 amino acids. The CDR3 loop is CSVEGVGTGDGYEQYF.

The chain couples TRBV29-1 to TRBJ1-1. The CDR3 runs to 13 residues. The germline CDR1 and CDR2 sequences are SQVTM and ANQGSEA. Here the CDR3 reads CSVEAEVRPEAFF.

The chain links TRBV15 to TRBJ1-1; no DNA is available, so the TRBD1 call from TCRdb remains unchecked. There are 13 residues in the CDR3. From germline, CDR1 is LNHNV and CDR2 YYDKDF (reference sequence). CDR3 protein: CATSSRGKTEAFF. The whole variable domain, filled in from reference TRBV15 and TRBJ1-1, reads DAMVIQNPRYQVTQFGKPVTLSCSQTLNHNVMYWYQQKSSQAPKLLFHYYDKDFNNEADTPDNFQSRRPNTSFCFLDIRSPGLGDTAMYLCATSSRGKTEAFFGQGTRLTVV.

V gene TRBV12-3 or TRBV12-4 combines with J gene TRBJ2-3; no DNA is available, so the TRBD1 call from TCRdb remains unchecked. The CDR3 loop spans 15 amino acids. CDR3: CASSFERASRDTQYF.

CDR3 sequence: CASSLDLQYEQYF. This chain links TRBV6-6 with TRBJ2-7. This CDR3 contains 13 residues. Germline CDR1 reads MNHNY; CDR2 reads SVGAGI (reference sequence).

This rearrangement joins TRBV3-1 to TRBJ2-3; TCRdb's D gene call, TRBD1, goes unchecked for lack of DNA. From germline, CDR1 is LGHDT and CDR2 YNNKEL (reference sequence). This CDR3 is 14 amino acids long. The CDR3 reads CASSQEQGFDTQYF.

This chain uses TRBV21-1 with TRBJ1-5; TCRdb's D call, TRBD1, is unchecked because there is no DNA. TRBV21-1 is a documented pseudogene. The CDR3 has 16 residues. CDR3: CASSSSRDRGNQPQHF.

CDR3 loop: CASNPPGYNSPLHF. The J gene is TRBJ1-6, the V gene TRBV28; checking the TCRdb D call of TRBD1 is not possible without DNA. Germline lookup yields CDR1 MDHEN and CDR2 SYDVKM. The CDR3 covers 14 residues.

The chain's CDR3 is CSVEDGRGEVEQFF. V and J are TRBV29-1 and TRBJ2-1; the D call from TCRdb, TRBD1, cannot be confirmed without DNA. Germline CDR1 and CDR2: SQVTM and ANQGSEA. CDR3 size: 14 residues.

This chain connects TRBV4-3 to TRBJ2-1; the D gene TCRdb calls, TRBD1, cannot be checked with no DNA. From germline, CDR1 is LGHNA and CDR2 YSLEER. The CDR3 has 15 residues. This CDR3 is CASSYRDSSYNEQFF.

This rearrangement joins TRBV12-3 or TRBV12-4 to TRBJ1-6; TCRdb calls TRBD1, which cannot be checked without DNA. The CDR3 is 13 amino acids. CDR3 in amino acids: CASTPGGGSPLHF.

The chain is built from TRBV10-3 and TRBJ1-1; TCRdb selects TRBD1, and the lack of DNA leaves this call unchecked. Per the germline V gene, CDR1 is ENHRY and CDR2 is SYGVKD. The CDR3 has 13 residues. CDR3 protein: CAIIDRNKNEAFF.

The chain's CDR3 is CASSLDGQSYEQYF. The V gene is TRBV5-4, the J gene TRBJ2-7; with no DNA, the TCRdb D assignment of TRBD1 cannot be verified. This CDR3 has 14 residues. Germline CDR1 is SGHNT and CDR2 is YYREEE (reference sequence).